One T cell receptor beta chain is described in this entry. Its antigen remains undetermined. There are no base qualities to consult, and no much larger clone falls within one base. The cohort was made up of roughly 670 healthy bone marrow donors. At the time of sampling, all cohort members were nominally healthy, though unrecorded immune exposures were likely present. The donor tested CMV seronegative and was one of the 352 seronegative cohort members. Every donor gave a peripheral blood sample, and the peripheral blood mononuclear cells from that sample were used for TCR beta sequencing. Genomic DNA extraction from the blood cell samples was performed with the Qiagen DNeasy Blood Extraction Kit. The source of the sample is a study of cytomegalovirus exposure and HLA in healthy donors (dated by TCRdb to about 2017). Study-wide context: An earlier analysis of about 530 of the donors reported about 280 Gb of sequence data and 117 million unique TCR beta sequences obtained from about 180 million T cells. About 280 gigabases of sequencing data and approximately 91 million unique TCR sequences made up an early release that covered nearly 650 HLA-typed donors. Of the roughly 420 genotyped donors, less than 90% were placed in the genetic ancestry cluster associated with self-reported Caucasian donors. The study was designed to test whether signatures of past pathogen exposure could be identified by cataloging public T cell receptors. Using immunosequencing, the study profiled T cell repertoires from 500 to 800 subjects and related those repertoires to cytomegalovirus serostatus. A separate validation cohort of 100 to 150 different subjects was used in addition to the roughly 720-subject first cohort. The study combined high-throughput TCR immunosequencing, statistical association of individual TCRs with disease status, and machine learning to predict cytomegalovirus infection status. In a later analysis, previously published TCR beta repertoires from 550 to 700 donors were re-analyzed and high-resolution HLA genotyping was added so that TCR occurrence patterns could be studied. Rather than using new phenotypic data, the later analysis identified candidate immune exposures from TCR beta sequences and from how often those sequences occurred across donors. An earlier analysis of around 580 of the donors used high-throughput TCR beta sequencing to judge whether each TCR beta V gene segment behaved as functional or pseudogenic. Donor age, sex, ethnicity and CMV serostatus were compiled alongside the repertoire data. Genome-wide SNP genotypes for about 60% of the 666 donors were used in a later genetic analysis, which treated that subset as a discovery cohort. Every discovery cohort repertoire had been produced on one sequencing platform. HLA typing covered class I and class II loci at four-digit resolution. Typing coverage differed by locus: A, B, C, DRB1 and DQB1 were typed in about 629-630 donors, DQA1 in 522, DPA1 in roughly 590, and DPB1 in roughly 450. Because of strong linkage in the cohort, 4 to 6 DR-DQ haplotypes were treated as single units for association and clustering. Among about 370 genotyped donors of the cohort, an average of roughly 230,000 unique TCR beta nucleotide sequences was sequenced per donor, of which about 18% were non-productive. The research as a whole found: Because the 87-base-pair reads could not distinguish some IMGT-functional V segments, including TRBV6-2 and TRBV6-3, those segments were excluded. Because HLA typing was missing for some donors at each locus, association tests included only the typed subset. The cohort was sequenced for TCR beta chains only, and without alpha or paired-chain data the features that could be detected were limited. A further reported finding was that TCR beta sequences accurately predicted the HLA-A and HLA-B alleles for most subjects in the first cohort. V-gene and J-gene trimming of TCR beta chains was associated with a missense DCLRE1C variant in a later genetic analysis, and the association was replicated in an independent cohort. In vitro tests confirmed that a few of the cytomegalovirus-associated TCR beta chains recognize cytomegalovirus antigens. Across donors, most TCR sequences were observed very rarely, whereas some public TCRs were present in many individuals. In a later analysis, HLA-associated TCR beta chains showed more clonal expansion and lower generation probabilities than non-associated chains that were equally common. The presence/absence analyses assumed that sequencing depth was roughly uniform across donors, and that assumption may not be true. According to a later analysis, parvovirus B19, influenza, CMV and Epstein-Barr virus appeared linked to several top co-occurrence clusters. Broadly in line with IMGT annotations, most TCR beta V segments showed up in productive rearrangements about 87% or about 30% of the time in an earlier analysis of roughly 590 of the donors. According to a later analysis, TCR association rates differed among HLA loci, with DRB1 alleles showing the most associated TCRs and HLA-C alleles showing the fewest. When HLA alleles, especially DR and DQ, strongly co-occurred, TCR associations were difficult to assign to individual alleles. A cluster of highly shared sequence variants was judged likely to be a technical artifact of the sequencing pipeline. Correlated functional status among segregating V segments might reflect linkage disequilibrium, but an unknown experimental factor could not be ruled out. The classifier was reported to diagnose cytomegalovirus status with high specificity and sensitivity in both the original and validation cohorts. In a later genetic analysis, fewer N-insertions in productive TCRs were reported among donors in an Asian-associated ancestry cluster than the 666-donor mean. The earlier analysis of 587 of the donors excluded around 17 rarely observed V segments, including chromosome 9 orphons, because counts were too low. The only immune exposure information available for the cohort was CMV serostatus. Most CMV-associated TCR beta chains appeared to be HLA-restricted in a later analysis, and the HLA associations seemed to be driven largely by CMV exposure. In the study, around 150 TCR beta chains were listed as associated with cytomegalovirus. The authors suggested that the approach could potentially be extended to other disease states and immunological phenotypes. Specific HLA alleles were associated with about 17,000 TCR beta sequences at a false discovery rate of 0.05 in a later analysis.

The junction carries 7 bases between V and J, which are trimmed by 2 bases and 10 bases respectively. According to the germline V gene, CDR1 reads SNHLY and CDR2 reads FYNNEI. The CDR3 sequence holds 11 residues, the cysteine and phenylalanine included. Only the CDR3 part of the read is kept: 33 bases, read in frame from the first base. The library relied on the immunoSEQ multiplex PCR assay. A mixture of 60 forward primers for TCR Vbeta segments and 13 reverse primers for TCR Jbeta segments was used in the multiplex PCR. A multiplex PCR assay on genomic DNA amplified the CDR3 region of rearranged TCR beta genes. The amplified TCR beta libraries were sequenced on the Illumina HiSeq System as 87-base-pair reads. In the authors' own workflow: A later analysis tallied 75 million to 95 million unique TCR beta chains across the approximately 670 repertoires, and some 10 million of those chains were shared by two or more donors. Raw reads were error-corrected and collapsed into unique sequences by a nearest-neighbor algorithm in which closely related sequences were merged to remove PCR and sequencing errors. Alignment of CDR3 sequences to IMGT reference sequences was used to assign V, D and J gene segments. Each retained sequence needed at least a six-nucleotide match to both a V gene segment and a J gene segment. A rearrangement counted as productive if the CDR3 had no stop codons and remained in frame with V and J, and every other rearrangement counted as non-productive. CDR3 was defined according to IMGT convention as the region running from the second conserved V-encoded cysteine to the conserved J-encoded phenylalanine. Sequences without an unambiguous match to a single V gene segment were excluded from the earlier analysis of about 600 of the donors. In an earlier analysis of 587 of the donors, a V segment was called functional when productive rearrangements were above 56.7%, and segregating when the standard deviation between donors exceeded 5%. A statistical classification framework was built to diagnose cytomegalovirus status from the catalog of TCR beta chain sequences. In a later analysis, V and J genes were assigned by comparing TCR nucleotide sequences against IMGT/GENE-DB human TR gene sequences. In a later analysis, CDR3 sequences and most-parsimonious VDJ recombination scenarios were assigned using the TCRdist pipeline. In a later analysis, every TCR beta chain was defined by the combination of its CDR3 amino acid sequence and its V-gene family, and reads without a unique V-gene family were dropped. A later analysis removed several hundred highly shared, low-generation-probability nucleotide sequences to deal with suspected cross-contamination and a sequencing artifact. For each public chain, a later analysis derived a clonal expansion index from normalized ranks of inferred template counts within each repertoire. Generation probabilities in a later analysis came from a VDJ recombination model fitted to out-of-frame rearrangements, and those results were checked against IGoR. In a later analysis, TCR-TCR, TCR-HLA and TCR-CMV co-occurrence was scored with hypergeometric tests, and a repertoire-size bias correction was applied to TCR pairs. To estimate false discovery rates, a later analysis permuted the HLA or CMV assignments 20 times. A later analysis grouped co-occurring TCRs with DBSCAN, adding TCRdist sequence similarity when clustering within HLA-allele-positive subsets. Co-occurrence clustering excluded repertoires with fewer than 30,000 or more than 120,000 public chains, plus five with anomalous nucleotide sharing. What TCRdb holds here is the immuneACCESS table cut down to in-frame rearrangements. Part of the clones is not present; checked against another copy, under half of the missing clones reflect an unresolved V gene, and the others are unexplained. The V and J calls and clone size were taken over from that table, and D and trimming were inferred from the DNA. Counted in this sample were around 120,000 clones; around 70% of them appeared once. The ten largest make up 4.1% of the sample.

This chain joins TRBV2 to TRBJ2-3, with no confident D gene call. The source material was PBMCs. The sequence was collected from a woman aged 40-49 years in good health and CMV-seronegative. CDR3 sequence: CASSELVAQYF. At the DNA level, the sequence is TGTGCCAGCAGTGAATTGGTAGCGCAGTATTTT.